The clone carrying this T cell receptor (beta chain) was found once. Assay used: immunoSEQ multiplex PCR; TCRdb lists only in-frame clones, some missing. Of about 81,000 clones listed, 88% are singletons. The data were taken from a study of blood T cell repertoires in COVID-19. Study-level background: Acute-phase and convalescent COVID-19 samples originated in the United States, Italy and Spain.

The sequencing input was peripheral blood. The sequence came from a man aged 70-80 years with acute or convalescent COVID-19.

In DNA form, the CDR3 reads TGTGCCAGTAGTGGGACTAGCGGAGGCACAGATACGCAGTATTTT. Translated: CASSGTSGGTDTQYF. This chain joins TRBV19 and TRBJ2-3; 11 bases are a match to TRBD2. The V gene's germline CDR1 is LNHDA and CDR2 SQIVND (reference sequence). V was clipped by 5 bases and J by 1 base; unmatched bases: 2. This CDR3 is 15 amino acids long.